Following are 18 T cell receptor beta chains from one sample sequenced in a study of graft-versus-host responses after intestinal transplantation. Sequencing was performed with immunoSEQ multiplex PCR; in TCRdb, only in-frame clones are kept and a portion is missing. The data contain almost 55,000 clones, 91% of them singletons. The sample here was PBMCs, taken 650 to 670 days after intestinal transplant. The receptors were gathered from a human patient who received an intestinal transplant, so some T cells may come from the graft donor.

The J gene is TRBJ2-1, the V gene TRBV19; 7 bases fit TRBD1. CDR3 size: 14 residues. Trimming took 5 bases from V and 8 from J; bases not matched to a gene: 9. CDR1 is LNHDA and CDR2 is SQIVND in the germline V gene (reference sequence). CDR3 protein: CASSSGTVYDEQFF. The CDR3, as DNA: TGTGCCAGTAGTTCAGGGACAGTGTACGATGAGCAGTTCTTC.

The genes are TRBV5-1 and TRBJ2-7; D call uncertain. The CDR3 loop spans 9 amino acids. Trimming removed 5 bases from V and 4 bases from J, with 1 base in between. Germline values: CDR1 SGHRS, CDR2 YFSETQ. The CDR3 DNA sequence: TGCGCCAGCAGGTACGAGCAGTACTTC. Amino acids: CASRYEQYF.

The rearrangement joins TRBV2 to TRBJ2-7; tentatively, D is TRBD2 (5 bases). Between the trimmed V and J ends, which lost 6 bases and 3 bases, there was a span of 6 bases. Germline lookup yields CDR1 SNHLY and CDR2 FYNNEI. This CDR3 has 11 residues. For the CDR3, the DNA is TGTGCCAGCAGCGAGGGCTACGAGCAGTACTTC. It encodes CASSEGYEQYF.

The chain has TRBV11-3 and TRBJ2-5, with 8 nucleotides matching TRBD1. The CDR3 contains 13 residues. Germline-derived CDR1 and CDR2 are SGHNT and YENEEA. With V trimmed by 3 bases and J by 5 bases, 2 bases remained unmatched. The CDR3 reads CASSFGDRETQYF. The CDR3 DNA sequence: TGTGCCAGCAGCTTCGGGGACAGGGAGACCCAGTACTTC.

This sequence joins TRBV5-4 and TRBJ1-1, with D hard to call. The CDR3 runs to 15 residues. The germline V gene encodes CDR1 SGHNT and CDR2 YYREEE (reference sequence). V was shortened by 1 base and J by 1 base, with 11 bases between the two germline ends. CDR3 sequence reads: CASSLNAAANTEAFF. CDR3 bases: TGTGCCAGCAGCTTGAATGCGGCCGCGAACACTGAAGCTTTCTTT.

This chain connects TRBV7-2 to TRBJ2-3, with D perhaps matching TRBD1 or TRBD2 (6 bases each). CDR3 length equals 13 residues. Between the trimmed V and J ends, which lost 2 bases and 4 bases, there was a span of 7 bases. Germline V gene data show CDR1 as SGHTA and CDR2 as FQGNSA. The DNA for the CDR3 is TGTGCCAGCAGCTTAAGGGGGGCAGATACGCAGTATTTT. This encodes CASSLRGADTQYF.

The table lists this clone with a few counts. J is TRBJ2-2 and V is TRBV6-4, with D tentatively TRBD2 (5 bases). CDR1 and CDR2 from the germline V gene are MRHNA and SNTAGT. The V gene lost 0 bases and the J gene lost 3 bases, with 5 bases spanning the gap. The length of the CDR3 is 14 residues. The CDR3 reads CASSDSRDTGELFF. CDR3 DNA sequence: TGTGCCAGCAGTGACTCGAGGGACACCGGGGAGCTGTTTTTT.

Regarding this clone: In the same sample, other DNA sequences code for this CDR3. The chain carries TRBV29-1 and TRBJ1-4, with D uncertain. Germline CDR1 is SQVTM and CDR2 is ANQGSEA. This CDR3 is built from 11 residues. The V end was cut by 5 bases, the J end by 5 bases, with 6 bases between. As DNA, the CDR3 is TGCAGCGTTCTGACCAATGAAAAACTGTTTTTT. It translates to CSVLTNEKLFF.

This sequence joins TRBV5-1 and TRBJ2-7; 9 bases fit TRBD2. The germline V gene encodes CDR1 SGHRS and CDR2 YFSETQ. The V and J ends lost 2 bases and 3 bases, in that order; junction bases with no gene match: 6. This CDR3 has 15 residues. CDR3 region: CASSFSGRGGYEQYF. The CDR3, as DNA: TGCGCCAGCAGCTTTTCGGGGCGGGGGGGCTACGAGCAGTACTTC.

The chain uses TRBV11-3 and TRBJ2-7; 13 bases are shared with TRBD2. The CDR3 spans 17 residues. The ends lost 4 bases at V and 2 bases at J; junction bases unmatched: 8. Germline CDR1 and CDR2: SGHNT and YENEEA. CDR3 loop: CASSSRRGTSGAYEQYF. CDR3 DNA: TGTGCCAGCAGCTCCCGTAGGGGGACTAGCGGGGCCTACGAGCAGTACTTC.

This chain links TRBV10-3 with TRBJ1-1, with TRBD1 identical over 7 bases. Unmatched junction bases numbered 7, after V lost 2 bases and J lost 1 base. CDR1 is ENHRY and CDR2 is SYGVKD in the germline V gene. The CDR3 loop spans 16 amino acids. CDR3 amino acids: CAISEQGGEGNTEAFF. For the CDR3, the DNA is TGTGCCATCAGTGAGCAGGGGGGAGAGGGGAACACTGAAGCTTTCTTT.

The chain combines TRBV11-1 with TRBJ2-7; a weak D match, TRBD1 (5 bases). V lost 1 base to trimming and J lost 1 base, with 8 bases between them. Germline values: CDR1 SGHAT, CDR2 FQDESV (reference sequence). The CDR3 contains 14 residues. CDR3 DNA sequence: TGTGCCAGCAGCTTAGAAGGGGTTTCCTACGAGCAGTACTTC. Its protein product is CASSLEGVSYEQYF.

The V call is TRBV6-6, the J call TRBJ1-2; tentative D call: TRBD1 (6 bases). The ends were cut back, 4 bases at V and 7 bases at J, with 13 bases in the middle. Germline V gives CDR1 MNHNY, CDR2 SVGAGI (reference sequence). CDR3 length: 13 amino acids. CDR3 DNA sequence: TGTGCCAGCAGTTTCCCAGGGGAGGTTGGCTACACCTTC. It yields the protein CASSFPGEVGYTF.

The chain has TRBV7-8 and TRBJ2-1; the D gene is possibly TRBD2 (5 bases). Germline V gives CDR1 SGHVS, CDR2 FQNEAQ. V lost 5 bases and J 0 bases, leaving 11 bases between the germline ends. CDR3 length: 15 amino acids. CDR3 in amino acids: CASSLGLVSYNEQFF. The DNA of the CDR3 is TGTGCCAGCAGCCTAGGACTGGTCTCCTACAATGAGCAGTTCTTC.

The gene calls are TRBV30 and TRBJ1-1; unclear D gene. The V end was cut by 3 bases, the J end by 2 bases, with 10 bases between. Germline assignment: CDR1 GTSNPN and CDR2 SVGIG (reference sequence). CDR3 length equals 13 residues. In DNA form, the CDR3 reads TGTGCCTGGAGCAAACATATCAACACTGAAGCTTTCTTT. Translation: CAWSKHINTEAFF.

V and J are TRBV27 and TRBJ2-7; D is unresolved. Between the trimmed V and J ends, which lost 0 bases and 5 bases, there was a span of 11 bases. Germline lookup yields CDR1 MNHEY and CDR2 SMNVEV (reference sequence). The CDR3 is 14 residues long. The CDR3 DNA is TGTGCCAGCAGTTTATCGCTGCAGCCAGACGAGCAGTACTTC. This sequence encodes CASSLSLQPDEQYF.

This chain uses TRBV7-9 with TRBJ2-1; perhaps D is TRBD1 or TRBD2 (5 bases each). The germline V gene has CDR1 SEHNR and CDR2 FQNEAQ (reference sequence). The CDR3 totals 16 residues. V shed 1 base and J shed 5 bases, with 15 bases lying between them. The CDR3 nucleotides read TGTGCCAGCAGCTTAGGGGTTGGGACGGTCGACAATGAGCAGTTCTTC. It is translated as CASSLGVGTVDNEQFF.

V usage is TRBV19 and J usage is TRBJ1-2; D ambiguous. V was trimmed by 7 bases and J by 6 bases, leaving 15 bases between them. This CDR3 has 13 amino acids. Germline values: CDR1 LNHDA, CDR2 SQIVND (reference sequence). The CDR3 reads CASTDTWRDGYTF. The CDR3 DNA is TGTGCCAGTACTGATACATGGCGCGATGGCTACACCTTC.